One and the same sample provided the 10 T cell receptor beta chains below, sequenced in a study of T cells in Graves' hyperthyroidism and ophthalmopathy. It was RNA transcripts that yielded the amplified TCR beta CDR3 regions. A first-round RT-PCR of the TCR CDR3 used the HTBI primer set. Each CDR3 protein gets one entry after TCRdb re-called the multiplex PCR reads with MiXCR. The sample shows approximately 620,000 distinct CDR3 sequences, approximately 15% of them seen only once. Specimen: blood. The receptors derive from a woman in her 30s with Graves' hyperthyroidism that later progressed to Graves' ophthalmopathy.

Only a few counts were recorded for this clonotype. The CDR3 reads CASSQSGGGQPQHF. CDR3 bases: TGTGCCAGCAGCCAATCCGGTGGCGGTCAGCCCCAGCATTTT. J is TRBJ1-5 and V is TRBV14, with D uncertain. From germline, CDR1 is SGHDN and CDR2 FVKESK. This CDR3 has 14 amino acids. V was pared by 2 bases and J by 6 bases, with 11 bases between.

This clonotype was detected once. This may stem from a read error, because a much larger clone lies one nucleotide away. V is TRBV20-1 and J is TRBJ2-7; TRBD1 is a possible D gene (6 bases). Germline CDR1 and CDR2: DFQATT and SNEGSKA (reference sequence). CDR3 size: 16 residues. The CDR3 nucleotides read TGCAGTGCTAGAGATTCGAGACAGGTGAATTCCTACGAGCACTACTTC. Translation: CSARDSRQVNSYEHYF.

The chain has TRBV10-3 and TRBJ2-2, with unresolved D. Trimming stripped 3 bases from V and 0 bases from J, with 14 bases between. This CDR3 comprises 17 residues. The V gene's germline CDR1 is ENHRY and CDR2 SYGVKD. The CDR3 loop is CAISEGRIGSNTGELFF. The CDR3 nucleotides are TGTGCCATCAGTGAAGGTAGGATAGGATCGAACACCGGGGAGCTGTTTTTT.

At least ten counts were recorded for this clonotype. The CDR3 reads CASSLVGEFEQFF. The CDR3 coding sequence is TGCGCCAGCAGCTTGGTTGGGGAATTTGAGCAGTTCTTC. The rearrangement links TRBV5-1 to TRBJ2-1; D unclear. The CDR3 spans 13 residues. V was trimmed by 0 bases and J by 9 bases, leaving 10 bases between them. CDR1 and CDR2 (germline): SGHRS, YFSETQ.

Comment on this clonotype: This sequence may be a read error, since a much larger clone differs from it by one base. The V call is TRBV12-3 or TRBV12-4, the J call TRBJ1-5, with D uncertain. V dropped 5 bases and J dropped 10 bases, with 21 bases sitting between them. The CDR3 is made up of 15 amino acids. The CDR3 reads CASSDETLPGNPQHF. The CDR3, as DNA: TGTGCCAGCAGTGACGAGACCCTCCCGGGCAACCCCCAGCATTTT.

This clonotype showed up many times. The chain combines TRBV27 with TRBJ2-7, with D perhaps TRBD1 (5 bases). V was shortened by 3 bases and J by 4 bases, with 13 bases between the two germline ends. CDR3 size: 14 residues. Germline values: CDR1 MNHEY, CDR2 SMNVEV (reference sequence). Here the CDR3 reads CASSFTGGNYEQYF. The CDR3, as DNA: TGTGCCAGCAGTTTCACAGGTGGAAATTACGAGCAGTACTTC.

This clonotype came up many times. This rearrangement joins TRBV20-1 to TRBJ2-7; tentative D call: TRBD2 (5 bases). The V end lost 2 bases, the J end lost 0 bases, and 8 bases lay between the germline ends. Germline V gene sequence: CDR1 DFQATT, CDR2 SNEGSKA (reference sequence). This CDR3 has 13 amino acids. CDR3 sequence (DNA): TGCAGTGCTAGATCGGGATACTCCTACGAGCAGTACTTC. Encoded protein: CSARSGYSYEQYF.

This clonotype has only a few counts. The chain couples TRBV5-1 to TRBJ1-2, with a possible D match to TRBD1 (5 bases). V lost 0 bases and J lost 2, with 11 bases in between. Germline V gene data show CDR1 as SGHRS and CDR2 as YFSETQ. The CDR3 loop spans 15 amino acids. The CDR3 coding sequence is TGCGCCAGCAGCTTGGCCCGGGGGGGAAACTATGGCTACACCTTC. It codes for CASSLARGGNYGYTF.

At least ten counts were recorded for this clonotype. The V gene is TRBV14, the J gene TRBJ2-1; D is perhaps TRBD2 (6 bases). The length of the CDR3 is 15 residues. The germline gives CDR1 SGHDN, CDR2 FVKESK. V lost 4 bases and J 8 bases, leaving 18 bases between the germline ends. The CDR3: CASSRFPPGGDEQFF. The DNA of the CDR3 is TGTGCCAGCAGCCGATTTCCCCCCGGCGGGGATGAGCAGTTCTTC.

In this sample, this clonotype turned up many times. The chain recombines TRBV14 with TRBJ1-4; 10 bases are a match to TRBD1. Looked up from germline, CDR1 is SGHDN and CDR2 is FVKESK. V lost 2 bases to trimming and J lost 5 bases; unmatched junction nucleotides: 8. This CDR3 has 17 amino acids. The CDR3 here is CASSQWMPGQGNEKLFF. In DNA, the CDR3 is TGTGCCAGCAGCCAATGGATGCCGGGACAGGGGAATGAAAAACTGTTTTTT.